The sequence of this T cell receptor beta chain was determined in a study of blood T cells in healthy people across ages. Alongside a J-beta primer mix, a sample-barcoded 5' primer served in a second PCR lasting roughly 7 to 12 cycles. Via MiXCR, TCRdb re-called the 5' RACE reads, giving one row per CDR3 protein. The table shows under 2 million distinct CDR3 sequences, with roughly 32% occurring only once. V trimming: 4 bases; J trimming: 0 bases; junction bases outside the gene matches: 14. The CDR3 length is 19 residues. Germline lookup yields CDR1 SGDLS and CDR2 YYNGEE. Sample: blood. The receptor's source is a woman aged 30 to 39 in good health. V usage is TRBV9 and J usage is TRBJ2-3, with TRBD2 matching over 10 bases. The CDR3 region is CASSPSTGTSDTSTDTQYF. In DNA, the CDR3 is TGTGCCAGCAGCCCCAGCACCGGGACTAGCGACACTAGCACAGATACGCAGTATTTT.